Presented here are 25 T cell receptor beta chains from one specimen sequenced in a study of blood T cell repertoires in COVID-19. Method: immunoSEQ multiplex PCR; TCRdb's copy keeps in-frame clones and lacks some. The profile shows about 170,000 clones, approximately 87% of them singletons. What was sequenced was PBMCs or T cells enriched from blood (not recorded which). These receptors came from a woman aged 50 to 60 who had recovered from COVID-19.

The chain combines TRBV18 with TRBJ1-5; D not resolved. The length of the CDR3 is 14 residues. With 2 bases removed from V and 3 bases from J, the gap between germline ends came to 8 bases. The germline V gene has CDR1 KGHSH and CDR2 LQKENI. The CDR3 spells CASSPAGTNQPQHF. CDR3 sequence (DNA): TGTGCCAGCTCACCAGCAGGTACCAATCAGCCCCAGCATTTT.

This clone has only one observation. V usage is TRBV28 and J usage is TRBJ1-4; 8 bases are a match to TRBD1. CDR1 and CDR2 (germline): MDHEN, SYDVKM. The CDR3 is made up of 15 amino acids. Trimming at V came to 4 bases and at J to 4 bases, leaving 5 bases not matched to a gene. CDR3 coding DNA: TGTGCCAGCAGTTCGACAGGGGCCCTTAATGAAAAACTGTTTTTT. Amino acids: CASSSTGALNEKLFF.

The count of this clone is one. This chain connects TRBV28 to TRBJ1-2; possibly TRBD1 for D (6 bases). CDR1 and CDR2 from the germline V gene are MDHEN and SYDVKM. Deletions cut 2 bases from V and 8 bases from J, with 21 bases between. CDR3 length equals 16 residues. In DNA form, the CDR3 reads TGTGCCAGCAGTTTAACGGGGTCGCTGGGGGCGGAGGGCTACACCTTC. Translation gives CASSLTGSLGAEGYTF.

CDR3 sequence: CASSLRGRGEQFF. The DNA of the CDR3 is TGTGCCAGCAGTTTAAGGGGGCGGGGTGAGCAGTTCTTC. The chain uses TRBV28 and TRBJ2-1, with D perhaps TRBD1 (7 bases). Looked up from germline, CDR1 is MDHEN and CDR2 is SYDVKM. This CDR3 is built from 13 residues. Trimming removed 2 bases at V and 9 bases at J, with 11 bases between.

V and J are TRBV30 and TRBJ1-5; no clear D. The CDR3 runs to 13 residues. CDR1 GTSNPN and CDR2 SVGIG come from the germline V gene (reference sequence). Trimming pared 5 bases from V and 7 bases from J, leaving 15 bases between. Here the CDR3 reads CAWEDLRGQPQHF. Here the CDR3 DNA reads TGTGCCTGGGAGGACCTGCGAGGGCAGCCCCAGCATTTT.

This sequence joins TRBV6-2 or TRBV6-3 and TRBJ1-2; D might be TRBD1 (6 bases). CDR1 and CDR2 from the germline V gene are MNHEY and SVGEGT. Deletions cut 6 bases from V and 4 bases from J, with 27 bases between. The CDR3 is 18 residues long. As DNA, the CDR3 is TGTGCCAGCAGCCCTACTTATAGAGGGGGTTCCTCTGGCTATGGCTACACCTTC. Translating gives CASSPTYRGGSSGYGYTF.

The genes are TRBV20-1 and TRBJ1-2, with D hard to call. The germline V gene has CDR1 DFQATT and CDR2 SNEGSKA (reference sequence). The CDR3 runs 10 residues. V lost 6 bases and J lost 3, with 5 bases in between. The CDR3 loop reads CSAPDYGYTF. CDR3 coding DNA: TGCAGTGCCCCAGACTATGGCTACACCTTC.

This clone was recorded once. The chain combines TRBV5-1 with TRBJ1-4, with TRBD1 identical over 9 bases. The V gene's germline CDR1 is SGHRS and CDR2 YFSETQ. V was pared by 4 bases and J by 7 bases, with 5 bases of the junction left unmatched. CDR3 length: 14 residues. The CDR3 sequence: CASSQQGAREKLFF. The CDR3 coding sequence is TGCGCCAGCAGCCAACAGGGGGCGCGTGAAAAACTGTTTTTT.

The genes are TRBV5-6 and TRBJ2-7, with TRBD2 matching 10 bases. Germline V gene data show CDR1 as SGHDT and CDR2 as YYEEEE. This CDR3 contains 14 residues. V shed 4 bases and J 6 bases; nucleotides not matched to a gene: 7. The CDR3 loop is CASSRLAGVGEQYV. CDR3 sequence (DNA): TGTGCCAGCAGCAGGCTAGCGGGAGTCGGCGAGCAGTACGTC.

This chain joins TRBV13 and TRBJ1-2; the D gene is possibly TRBD1 (5 bases). CDR1 PRHDT and CDR2 FYEKMQ come from the germline V gene (reference sequence). V was shortened by 5 bases and J by 0 bases, with 13 bases between the two germline ends. This CDR3 is built from 15 residues. The CDR3, as DNA: TGTGCCAGCAGCCACGGGGGACGGTCTAACTATGGCTACACCTTC. As protein: CASSHGGRSNYGYTF.

This chain connects TRBV10-1 to TRBJ2-2; 8 bases are shared with TRBD1. Looked up from germline, CDR1 is WNHNN and CDR2 is SYGVQD (reference sequence). V lost 8 bases to trimming and J lost 1 base; unmatched junction nucleotides: 12. The length of the CDR3 is 17 residues. The CDR3 loop reads CASGLQTGTGNTGELFF. CDR3 in DNA: TGCGCCAGCGGCCTTCAAACCGGGACAGGGAACACCGGGGAGCTGTTTTTT.

This clone was seen only a few times. The V gene is TRBV10-3, the J gene TRBJ2-1; D remains ambiguous. Germline assignment: CDR1 ENHRY and CDR2 SYGVKD. This CDR3 spans 16 amino acids. Trimming cost V 0 bases and J 2 bases, with 11 bases left between them. The CDR3 region has the DNA TGTGCCATCAGTGAGTCGGTGGCTCCCACCTACAATGAGCAGTTCTTC. Encoded protein: CAISESVAPTYNEQFF.

The J gene is TRBJ1-1, the V gene TRBV4-1; no definite D call. The length of the CDR3 is 15 residues. Trimming cost V 3 bases and J 0 bases, with 11 bases left between them. Germline V gives CDR1 MGHRA, CDR2 YSYEKL. This CDR3 reads CASSHITGLNTEAFF. In nucleotides, the CDR3 is TGCGCCAGCAGCCATATCACGGGGTTGAACACTGAAGCTTTCTTT.

The V and J genes are TRBV5-1 and TRBJ1-2, with D unresolved. The V end lost 3 bases, the J end lost 3 bases, and 12 bases lay between the germline ends. Germline values: CDR1 SGHRS, CDR2 YFSETQ. This CDR3 spans 14 amino acids. CDR3 sequence reads: CASSSRLSDYGYTF. The CDR3 nucleotides read TGCGCCAGCAGCTCCAGGTTATCCGACTATGGCTACACCTTC.

The chain carries TRBV28 and TRBJ2-4, with D perhaps matching TRBD2 (5 bases). Trimming removed 6 bases from V and 1 base from J, with 13 bases in between. Looked up from germline, CDR1 is MDHEN and CDR2 is SYDVKM. CDR3 length equals 15 residues. The CDR3 region is CASRPRGTAKNIQYF. The CDR3 DNA reads as TGTGCCAGCAGGCCCCGGGGTACTGCCAAAAACATTCAGTACTTC.

The chain uses TRBV5-4 and TRBJ1-1; tentatively, D is TRBD1 (6 bases). Germline V CDR1 and CDR2: SGHNT, YYREEE (reference sequence). The CDR3 totals 13 residues. V was pared by 0 bases and J by 3 bases, with 6 bases between. The CDR3: CASSLDRDTEAFF. CDR3 bases: TGTGCCAGCAGCTTGGACAGGGACACTGAAGCTTTCTTT.

The chain combines TRBV7-2 with TRBJ2-7; D gene unclear. The CDR3 totals 13 residues. V was clipped by 1 base and J by 7 bases, with 11 bases between them. CDR1 SGHTA and CDR2 FQGNSA come from the germline V gene. CDR3 in amino acids: CASSLVIASEQYV. CDR3 bases: TGTGCCAGCAGCTTAGTCATAGCTTCAGAGCAGTACGTC.

Details on this clone: The sample has other DNA sequences that encode this CDR3 too. The V and J genes are TRBV5-1 and TRBJ2-3, with D maybe TRBD1 (5 bases). CDR3 size: 13 residues. Trimming removed 2 bases at V and 4 bases at J, with 8 bases between. CDR1 SGHRS and CDR2 YFSETQ come from the germline V gene. This CDR3 reads CASSFQGADTQYF. CDR3 sequence (DNA): TGCGCCAGCAGCTTCCAAGGGGCAGATACGCAGTATTTT.

The J gene is TRBJ2-2, the V gene TRBV5-6; TRBD2 might be the D (6 bases). V lost 4 bases and J 4 bases, leaving 11 bases between the germline ends. This CDR3 comprises 14 residues. Germline lookup yields CDR1 SGHDT and CDR2 YYEEEE. CDR3 protein: CASSGGETTGELFF. CDR3 bases: TGTGCCAGCAGCGGCGGGGAGACCACCGGGGAGCTGTTTTTT.

The chain uses TRBV14 and TRBJ1-6; 9 positions match TRBD1. Germline V gene lookup returns CDR1 SGHDN and CDR2 FVKESK. The CDR3 has 17 amino acids. With 4 bases clipped from V and 10 bases from J, the junction kept 14 bases outside the gene matches. CDR3 bases: TGTGCCAGCAGCCCCCGCCCCAGACAGGGGGTCGGGTCACCCCTCCACTTT. Residues: CASSPRPRQGVGSPLHF.

The chain has TRBV19 and TRBJ1-1, with D unclear. The germline CDR1 and CDR2 sequences are LNHDA and SQIVND (reference sequence). The CDR3 is 13 residues long. Trimming removed 5 bases from V and 4 bases from J, with 11 bases in between. CDR3 DNA: TGTGCCAGTAGTCCCGGGATGCGCACTGAAGCTTTCTTT. Amino acids: CASSPGMRTEAFF.

The chain joins TRBV3-1 (or the pseudogene TRBV3-2) to TRBJ2-2, with D uncertain. This CDR3 comprises 12 residues. V was pared by 4 bases and J by 6 bases, with 6 bases between. Germline CDR1 reads LGHDT; CDR2 reads YNNKEL (reference sequence). The DNA of the CDR3 is TGTGCCAGCAGCCTTCACTCCGGGGAGCTGTTTTTT. Encoded protein: CASSLHSGELFF.

This chain uses TRBV6-5 with TRBJ2-3; D is ambiguous. V was trimmed by 5 bases and J by 6 bases, leaving 12 bases between them. The CDR3 has 13 residues. CDR1 and CDR2 (germline): MNHEY, SVGAGI. The CDR3 DNA reads TGTGCCAGCAGTCCCCTCGCGCGGGATACGCAGTATTTT. This codes for CASSPLARDTQYF.

This clone has a count of ten or more. The DNA of the CDR3 is TGCGCCAGCGCCCCTACAGACAATCAGCCCCAGCATTTT. Its protein is CASAPTDNQPQHF. The J gene is TRBJ1-5, the V gene TRBV5-1; D gene uncertain. V dropped 7 bases and J dropped 3 bases, with 11 bases sitting between them. Germline V gene sequence: CDR1 SGHRS, CDR2 YFSETQ. The CDR3 length is 13 residues.

V is TRBV4-1 and J is TRBJ2-1; weak D call: TRBD1 (5 bases). Between the trimmed V and J ends, which lost 0 bases and 8 bases, there was a span of 11 bases. CDR1 and CDR2 from the germline V gene are MGHRA and YSYEKL. CDR3 length: 14 residues. CDR3 loop: CASSQDKGRDEQFF. The CDR3 coding sequence is TGCGCCAGCAGCCAAGATAAGGGGCGAGATGAGCAGTTCTTC.